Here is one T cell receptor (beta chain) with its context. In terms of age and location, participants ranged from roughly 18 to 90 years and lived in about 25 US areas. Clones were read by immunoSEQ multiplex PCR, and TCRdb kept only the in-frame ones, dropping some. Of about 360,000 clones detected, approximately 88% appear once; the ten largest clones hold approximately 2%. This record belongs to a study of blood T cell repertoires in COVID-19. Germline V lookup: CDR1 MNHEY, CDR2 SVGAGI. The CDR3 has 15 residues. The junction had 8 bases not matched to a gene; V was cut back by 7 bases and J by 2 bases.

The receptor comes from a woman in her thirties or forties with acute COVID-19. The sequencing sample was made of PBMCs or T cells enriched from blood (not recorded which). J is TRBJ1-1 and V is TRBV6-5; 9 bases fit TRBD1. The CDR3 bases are TGTGCCAGCAACCGGGACAGGGTAAAAAACACTGAAGCTTTCTTT. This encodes CASNRDRVKNTEAFF.